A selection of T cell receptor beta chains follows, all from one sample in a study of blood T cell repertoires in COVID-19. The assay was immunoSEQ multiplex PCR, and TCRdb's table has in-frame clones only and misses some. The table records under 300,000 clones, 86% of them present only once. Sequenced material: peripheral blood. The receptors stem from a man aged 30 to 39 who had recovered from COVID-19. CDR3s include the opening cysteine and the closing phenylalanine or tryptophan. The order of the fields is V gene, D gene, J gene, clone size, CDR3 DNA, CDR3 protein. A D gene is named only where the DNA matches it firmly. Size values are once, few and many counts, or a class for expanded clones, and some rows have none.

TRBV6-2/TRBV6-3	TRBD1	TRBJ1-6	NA	TGTGCCAGCACCCCTGACAGGGTTGATTCACCCCTCCACTTT	CASTPDRVDSPLHF
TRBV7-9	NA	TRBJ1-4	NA	TGTGCCAGCAGCATGGGACAAGGAAATGAAAAACTGTTTTTT	CASSMGQGNEKLFF
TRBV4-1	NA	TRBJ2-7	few	TGCGCCAGCAGCCAGTCGACTTCACCGACCTACGAGCAGTACTTC	CASSQSTSPTYEQYF
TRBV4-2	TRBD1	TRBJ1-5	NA	TGTGCCAGCAGCCTAACATACGGACAGGGATCAAATCAGCCCCAGCATTTT	CASSLTYGQGSNQPQHF
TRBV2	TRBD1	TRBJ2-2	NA	TGTGCCAGCAGTTCCTGGACAGGGATGACCGGGGAGCTGTTTTTT	CASSSWTGMTGELFF
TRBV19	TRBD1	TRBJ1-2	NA	TGTGCCACCCGGACAGGGGCAGATTATGGCTACACCTTC	CATRTGADYGYTF
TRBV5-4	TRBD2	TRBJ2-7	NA	TGTGCCAGCAGTTCCGGGTGGCGGACTAGCTCCTACGAGCAGTACTTC	CASSSGWRTSSYEQYF
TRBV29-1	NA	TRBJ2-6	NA	TGCAGCTCCTACAGCTCTGGGGCCAACGTCCTGACTTTC	CSSYSSGANVLTF
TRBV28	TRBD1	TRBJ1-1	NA	TGTGCCAGCAGGCGATTACCGGGACAGCCCATGAACACTGAAGCTTTCTTT	CASRRLPGQPMNTEAFF
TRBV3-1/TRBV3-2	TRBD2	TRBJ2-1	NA	TGTGCCAGCAGCCAAATGGCTAGCGGGGGGGACGAGCAGTTCTTC	CASSQMASGGDEQFF
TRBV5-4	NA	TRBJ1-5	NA	TGTGCCAGCAGCCACGACAGGACCAATCAGCCCCAGCATTTT	CASSHDRTNQPQHF
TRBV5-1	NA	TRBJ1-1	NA	TGCGCCAGCAGCTTGGAAGGACAGTACACTGAAGCTTTCTTT	CASSLEGQYTEAFF
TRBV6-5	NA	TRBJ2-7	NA	TGTGCCAGCACCGCCTCGGGGGAGCAGTACTTC	CASTASGEQYF
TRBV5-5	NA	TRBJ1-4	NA	TGTGCCAGCAGCTCCCCATCGAGGGAAAAACTGTTTTTT	CASSSPSREKLFF
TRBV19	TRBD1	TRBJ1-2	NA	TGTGCCAGTACGGGACAGGGACGTGGCTACACCTTC	CASTGQGRGYTF
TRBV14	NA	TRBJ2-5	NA	TGTGCCAGCAGCCAAGGATTCCAGGGGAAGTACCAAGAGACCCAGTACTTC	CASSQGFQGKYQETQYF
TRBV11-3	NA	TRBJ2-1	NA	TGTGCCAGCAGCTTATCGGGGTATGAGCAGTTCTTC	CASSLSGYEQFF
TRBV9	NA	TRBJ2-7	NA	TGTGCCAGCAGCATCGGACAGGCGGGTGCGGGATACGAGCAGTACTTC	CASSIGQAGAGYEQYF
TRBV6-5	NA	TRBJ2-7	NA	TGTGCCAGCAGTCACAGGGTATACGAGCAGTACTTC	CASSHRVYEQYF
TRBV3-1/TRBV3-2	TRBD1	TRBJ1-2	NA	TGTGCCAGCAGCCGACGGGACAGAGCGGCCTATGGCTACACCTTC	CASSRRDRAAYGYTF